Below, 27 T cell receptor beta chains from the same sample are listed, as sequenced in a study of blood T cell repertoires in COVID-19. Clones were sequenced by immunoSEQ multiplex PCR, and TCRdb holds only the in-frame ones, with some missing. Among a few hundred thousand clones listed, 75% to 90% were seen once. The sequenced sample consisted of PBMCs or T cells enriched from blood (not recorded which). These receptors were collected from a man aged 30 to 45 who had recovered from COVID-19.

The chain combines TRBV6-5 with TRBJ2-1; maybe TRBD1 (5 bases). The CDR3 is 13 residues long. V gave up 8 bases and J gave up 9 bases, with 17 bases separating them. Germline V CDR1 and CDR2: MNHEY, SVGAGI. The CDR3 coding sequence is TGTGCCAGCCGGAGAACCGGGCAGGGTGAGCAGTTCTTC. Protein: CASRRTGQGEQFF.

The chain joins TRBV27 to TRBJ1-2; perhaps TRBD1 as D (6 bases). The length of the CDR3 is 14 residues. The V and J ends lost 6 bases and 7 bases respectively, with 18 bases between them. Germline CDR1 reads MNHEY; CDR2 reads SMNVEV (reference sequence). CDR3 coding DNA: TGTGCCAGCAGATCAGGATACAGGGTTCTTGGCTACACCTTC. This translates into CASRSGYRVLGYTF.

The chain combines TRBV5-1 with TRBJ1-4; the D gene is possibly TRBD1 (6 bases). The CDR3 has 15 residues. V lost 5 bases to trimming and J lost 7 bases, with 18 bases between them. Germline V gene lookup returns CDR1 SGHRS and CDR2 YFSETQ. The CDR3 DNA reads TGCGCCAGCAGGAACGCGGGGGCGCTAAGTGAAAAACTGTTTTTT. Translation: CASRNAGALSEKLFF.

V and J are TRBV10-2 and TRBJ1-5; 10 bases agree with TRBD1. V lost 6 bases to trimming and J lost 7 bases; unmatched junction nucleotides: 6. The V gene's germline CDR1 is WSHSY and CDR2 SAAADI. The CDR3 spans 14 residues. The CDR3 region has the DNA TGCGCCAGCAGCGAGGGACAGGGGAACCAGCCCCAGCATTTT. It specifies CASSEGQGNQPQHF.

The chain joins TRBV4-1 to TRBJ2-3; D is perhaps TRBD1 (6 bases). Per germline, CDR1 MGHRA and CDR2 YSYEKL. V lost 3 bases and J lost 5, with 15 bases in between. The CDR3 sequence is 15 residues long. CDR3: CASSQQGSRQDTQYF. CDR3 in DNA: TGCGCCAGCAGCCAGCAGGGGAGTCGGCAAGATACGCAGTATTTT.

The rearrangement links TRBV12-3 or TRBV12-4 to TRBJ1-3, with a weak D call TRBD1 (6 bases). The CDR3 runs to 13 residues. Deletions cut 10 bases from V and 5 bases from J, with 15 bases between. The CDR3 region is CATRDTVRNTIYF. Here the CDR3 DNA reads TGTGCCACCCGGGACACAGTTCGAAACACCATATATTTT.

The J gene is TRBJ1-6, the V gene TRBV4-3; maybe TRBD1 (6 bases). CDR3 length: 18 residues. Germline loops: CDR1 LGHNA, CDR2 YSLEER. Trimming cost V 2 bases and J 0 bases, with 14 bases left between them. CDR3 sequence: CASSQLTGFGSYNSPLHF. Here the CDR3 DNA reads TGCGCCAGCAGCCAATTAACAGGGTTTGGCTCCTATAATTCACCCCTCCACTTT.

The V and J genes are TRBV5-1 and TRBJ1-2; no clear D gene. This CDR3 has 14 amino acids. Germline CDR1 SGHRS, CDR2 YFSETQ. The ends were cut back, 0 bases at V and 0 bases at J, with 6 bases in the middle. The CDR3 reads CASSLAVANYGYTF. DNA of the CDR3: TGCGCCAGCAGCTTGGCGGTTGCTAACTATGGCTACACCTTC.

This chain uses TRBV4-2 with TRBJ2-1, with 7 positions matching TRBD2. The CDR3 length is 16 residues. Per germline, CDR1 LGHNA and CDR2 YNFKEQ. V trimming: 0 bases; J trimming: 2 bases; junction bases outside the gene matches: 4. CDR3 DNA sequence: TGTGCCAGCAGCCAAGACAGCGGGGAGGCCTACAATGAGCAGTTCTTC. Translating gives CASSQDSGEAYNEQFF.

This clone occurred a few times. This chain uses TRBV10-3 with TRBJ2-6, with D uncertain. Trimming removed 6 bases at V and 4 bases at J, with 4 bases between. The CDR3 covers 12 residues. CDR1 ENHRY and CDR2 SYGVKD come from the germline V gene. CDR3 DNA: TGTGCCATCAGCTCCGGGGCCAACGTCCTGACTTTC. Translation: CAISSGANVLTF.

This clone has just a few counts. The V call is TRBV27, the J call TRBJ1-2, with a tentative D call TRBD1 (5 bases). V lost 1 base to trimming and J lost 2 bases, with 14 bases between them. This CDR3 region has 16 residues. Germline CDR1 is MNHEY and CDR2 is SMNVEV (reference sequence). CDR3 coding DNA: TGTGCCAGCAGTTTATTTGGACATGGCGAAAACTATGGCTACACCTTC. Translated, it gives CASSLFGHGENYGYTF.

This clone has only a few counts. The chain has TRBV9 and TRBJ1-2; unclear D gene. The length of the CDR3 is 15 residues. Looked up from germline, CDR1 is SGDLS and CDR2 is YYNGEE. The V end was cut by 0 bases, the J end by 4 bases, with 13 bases between. CDR3 protein: CASSVGVAFGYGYTF. The CDR3 DNA sequence: TGTGCCAGCAGCGTAGGTGTGGCTTTTGGCTATGGCTACACCTTC. Full variable domain (missing parts from reference TRBV9 and TRBJ1-2): DSGVTQTPKHLITATGQRVTLRCSPRSGDLSVYWYQQSLDQGLQFLIQYYNGEERAKGNILERFSAQQFPDLHSELNLSSLELGDSALYFCASSVGVAFGYGYTFGSGTRLTVV.

The V call is TRBV3-1 (or the pseudogene TRBV3-2), the J call TRBJ2-1; unclear D gene. The CDR3 totals 15 residues. Looked up from germline, CDR1 is LGHDT and CDR2 is YNNKEL (reference sequence). V lost 1 base, J lost 8 bases, and 15 bases lay in between. The DNA of the CDR3 is TGTGCCAGCAGCCAAGTTGGCAGAAACAACGATGAGCAGTTCTTC. This codes for CASSQVGRNNDEQFF.

J is TRBJ2-2 and V is TRBV2, with TRBD1 matching 8 bases. The CDR3 length is 15 residues. The germline V gene encodes CDR1 SNHLY and CDR2 FYNNEI. V shed 6 bases, J shed 5 bases, and the junction held 8 bases outside the gene matches. The CDR3 spells CASRAWTGRTGELFF. DNA of the CDR3: TGTGCCAGCAGAGCCTGGACAGGGAGAACCGGGGAGCTGTTTTTT.

This chain joins TRBV6-1 and TRBJ2-7; TRBD2 aligns across 10 bases. This CDR3 comprises 15 residues. Germline assignment: CDR1 MNHNS and CDR2 SASEGT. The V segment lost 2 bases and the J segment 1 base; nucleotides outside the gene matches: 2. CDR3: CASSERTSGSYEQYF. CDR3 DNA: TGTGCCAGCAGTGAACGGACTAGCGGATCCTACGAGCAGTACTTC.

This CDR3 is CASSPQGYGYTF. The CDR3, as DNA: TGTGCCAGCAGTCCACAGGGCTATGGCTACACCTTC. This chain joins TRBV9 and TRBJ1-2, with D perhaps matching TRBD1 (6 bases). The CDR3 contains 12 residues. Germline-derived CDR1 and CDR2 are SGDLS and YYNGEE. Trimming stripped 5 bases from V and 4 bases from J, with 9 bases between.

V usage is TRBV7-9 and J usage is TRBJ1-1; D may be TRBD1 (5 bases). Looked up from germline, CDR1 is SEHNR and CDR2 is FQNEAQ (reference sequence). This CDR3 is 14 amino acids long. V was clipped by 5 bases and J by 4 bases, with 14 bases between them. CDR3 sequence: CASSTHGAGTEAFF. The CDR3 bases are TGTGCCAGCAGCACCCATGGGGCAGGCACTGAAGCTTTCTTT. Full variable domain (missing parts from reference TRBV7-9 and TRBJ1-1): DTGVSQNPRHKITKRGQNVTFRCDPISEHNRLYWYRQTLGQGPEFLTYFQNEAQLEKSRLLSDRFSAERPKGSFSTLEIQRTEQGDSAMYLCASSTHGAGTEAFFGQGTRLTVV.

The rearrangement joins TRBV4-3 to TRBJ1-5; D is uncertain. V shed 0 bases and J shed 0 bases, with 6 bases lying between them. This CDR3 is 15 amino acids long. Per germline, CDR1 LGHNA and CDR2 YSLEER. CDR3 coding DNA: TGCGCCAGCAGCCAAGATTTATCTAGCAATCAGCCCCAGCATTTT. This gives the protein CASSQDLSSNQPQHF.

The chain links TRBV4-3 to TRBJ1-5; a weak D match, TRBD1 (6 bases). Germline CDR1 is LGHNA and CDR2 is YSLEER. The CDR3 spans 15 residues. V shed 0 bases and J shed 6 bases, with 12 bases lying between them. CDR3 loop: CASSQDRQVSQPQHF. DNA for the CDR3: TGCGCCAGCAGCCAAGATCGACAGGTTTCTCAGCCCCAGCATTTT.

The chain has TRBV9 and TRBJ2-3; 8 nucleotides agree with TRBD1. CDR1 and CDR2 from the germline V gene are SGDLS and YYNGEE. V was clipped by 0 bases and J by 1 base; unmatched bases: 4. The CDR3 runs 16 residues. The CDR3 DNA reads as TGTGCCAGCAGCGTAGAGACAGGGGCGGGCACAGATACGCAGTATTTT. Its translation is CASSVETGAGTDTQYF.

V is TRBV19 and J is TRBJ1-6, with D possibly being TRBD1 (5 bases). V was clipped by 4 bases and J by 10 bases, with 20 bases between them. The CDR3 spans 16 residues. Per germline, CDR1 LNHDA and CDR2 SQIVND (reference sequence). The CDR3 sequence is CASSTLTANSISPLHF. In DNA form, the CDR3 reads TGTGCCAGTAGTACCCTGACAGCTAACTCCATCTCACCCCTCCACTTT.

This chain links TRBV5-5 with TRBJ1-1, with 9 bases that match TRBD1. The CDR3 totals 11 residues. V lost 4 bases, J lost 12 bases, and 4 bases stayed unmatched. Germline values: CDR1 SGHKS, CDR2 YYEKEE (reference sequence). The CDR3 DNA reads TGTGCCAGCAGCCCGGGACAGGGTACTTTCTTT. This encodes CASSPGQGTFF.

Points on this clone: This specimen includes other DNA sequences encoding the same CDR3. The chain employs TRBV7-9 and TRBJ1-2; D ambiguous. CDR1 is SEHNR, CDR2 FQNEAQ, per germline (reference sequence). CDR3 length equals 13 residues. V lost 1 base to trimming and J lost 1 base, with 4 bases between them. CDR3 amino acids: CASSLDSNYGYTF. DNA for the CDR3: TGTGCCAGCAGCTTAGACAGTAACTATGGCTACACCTTC.

V is TRBV7-8 and J is TRBJ1-3; D possibly corresponds to TRBD1 (6 bases). V was clipped by 5 bases and J by 6 bases, with 17 bases between them. Germline V gene data show CDR1 as SGHVS and CDR2 as FQNEAQ. CDR3 length: 15 amino acids. CDR3 DNA: TGTGCCAGCAGCCCCGTCCGCTGGACAGCAAACACCATATATTTT. This sequence encodes CASSPVRWTANTIYF.

The chain uses TRBV5-1 and TRBJ1-2; no definite D call. Trimming took off 0 bases at V and 3 bases at J, with 9 bases between the two ends. CDR1 is SGHRS, CDR2 YFSETQ, per germline. This CDR3 spans 14 amino acids. The CDR3 nucleotides read TGCGCCAGCAGCTTGGCCAACTCGGACTATGGCTACACCTTC. This gives the protein CASSLANSDYGYTF.

The chain is built from TRBV7-9 and TRBJ1-2; D call uncertain. Germline-derived CDR1 and CDR2 are SEHNR and FQNEAQ (reference sequence). The CDR3 is 13 amino acids. The V end was cut by 5 bases, the J end by 4 bases, with 11 bases between. CDR3 DNA sequence: TGTGCCAGCAGCCTAGAGGAGGGCTATGGCTACACCTTC. It yields the protein CASSLEEGYGYTF.

The genes are TRBV5-1 and TRBJ1-3, with TRBD1 matching 7 bases. Unmatched junction bases numbered 5, after V lost 4 bases and J lost 4 bases. Germline V gene data show CDR1 as SGHRS and CDR2 as YFSETQ. CDR3 length equals 14 residues. The DNA for the CDR3 is TGCGCCAGCAGCCCCGGGACAGTCGGAAACACCATATATTTT. Translation gives CASSPGTVGNTIYF.